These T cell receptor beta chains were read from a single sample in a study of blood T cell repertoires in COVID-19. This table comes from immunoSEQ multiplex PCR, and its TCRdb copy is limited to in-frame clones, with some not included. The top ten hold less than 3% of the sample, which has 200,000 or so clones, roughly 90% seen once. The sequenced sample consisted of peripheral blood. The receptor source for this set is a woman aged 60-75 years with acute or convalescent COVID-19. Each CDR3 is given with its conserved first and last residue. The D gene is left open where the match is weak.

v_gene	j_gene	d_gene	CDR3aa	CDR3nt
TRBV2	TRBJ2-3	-	CASRAQSTDTQYF	TGTGCCAGCAGGGCACAGAGCACAGATACGCAGTATTTT
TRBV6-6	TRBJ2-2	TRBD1	CASSRTGGHLAPGELFF	TGTGCCAGCAGTCGGACAGGGGGGCATCTGGCACCCGGGGAGCTGTTTTTT
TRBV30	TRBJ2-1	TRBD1	CAATGIFNEQFF	TGTGCCGCGACAGGGATTTTCAATGAGCAGTTCTTC
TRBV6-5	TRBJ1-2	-	CASSQRRQGPDRTF	TGTGCCAGCAGCCAGCGTAGGCAGGGCCCGGATAGGACCTTC
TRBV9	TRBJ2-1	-	CASSVATSWGQAYNEQFF	TGTGCCAGCAGCGTAGCTACGAGTTGGGGCCAGGCCTACAATGAGCAGTTCTTC
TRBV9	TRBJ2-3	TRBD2	CASTLRGELHTQYF	TGTGCCAGCACCCTGCGGGGGGAACTACATACGCAGTATTTT
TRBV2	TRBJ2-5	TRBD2	CASSDGGRAEETQYF	TGTGCCAGCAGTGACGGCGGGAGGGCCGAAGAGACCCAGTACTTC
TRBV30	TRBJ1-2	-	CACKIQGANYGYTF	TGTGCCTGTAAAATACAGGGAGCTAACTATGGCTACACCTTC
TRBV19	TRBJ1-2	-	CASSLQGDYGYTF	TGTGCCAGTAGCCTACAGGGTGACTATGGCTACACCTTC
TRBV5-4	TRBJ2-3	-	CASSLDGTSTDTQYF	TGTGCCAGCAGCTTGGACGGTACTAGCACAGATACGCAGTATTTT
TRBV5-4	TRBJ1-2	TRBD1	CASSSGTGGGYTF	TGTGCCAGCAGCTCGGGGACAGGGGGCGGCTACACCTTC
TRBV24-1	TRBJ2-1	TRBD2	CATSEASGGYNEQFF	TGTGCCACCAGTGAGGCCAGCGGGGGATACAATGAGCAGTTCTTC
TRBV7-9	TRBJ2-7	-	CASSLTPASTSYEQYF	TGTGCCAGCAGCTTAACCCCTGCTAGCACCTCCTACGAGCAGTACTTC
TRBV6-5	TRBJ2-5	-	CASSYFGGEETQYF	TGTGCCAGCAGTTATTTTGGGGGCGAAGAGACCCAGTACTTC
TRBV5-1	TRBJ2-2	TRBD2	CASSLEGLAGAGELFF	TGCGCCAGCAGCTTGGAAGGACTAGCGGGAGCCGGGGAGCTGTTTTTT
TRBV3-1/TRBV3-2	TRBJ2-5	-	CASSQEGGRQETQYF	TGTGCCAGCAGCCAAGAGGGGGGTAGGCAAGAGACCCAGTACTTC
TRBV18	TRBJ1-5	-	CASSPDTREAQHF	TGTGCCAGCTCACCAGATACTAGGGAAGCCCAGCATTTT
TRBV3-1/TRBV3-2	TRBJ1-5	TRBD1	CASSPPTGGSHQPQHF	TGTGCCAGCAGCCCTCCGACAGGGGGCAGTCATCAGCCCCAGCATTTT
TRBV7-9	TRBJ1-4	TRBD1	CASSSRDRVNEKLFF	TGTGCCAGCAGCTCCCGGGACAGGGTGAATGAAAAACTGTTTTTT
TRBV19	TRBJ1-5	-	CASSSTALLPQHF	TGTGCCAGTAGTAGTACAGCCCTATTACCCCAGCATTTT
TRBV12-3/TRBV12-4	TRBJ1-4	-	CASSLFGNGKLFF	TGTGCCAGCAGTTTATTCGGGAACGGAAAACTGTTTTTT
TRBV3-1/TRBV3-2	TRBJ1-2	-	CASRQKGGTTGYTF	TGTGCCAGCAGACAAAAAGGCGGTACTACTGGCTACACCTTC
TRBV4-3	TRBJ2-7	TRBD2	CASSQDPERELGEQYF	TGCGCCAGCAGCCAAGACCCGGAGCGGGAGCTGGGGGAGCAGTACTTC
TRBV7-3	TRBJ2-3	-	CASSPLDYSSTDTQYF	TGTGCCAGCAGCCCCCTGGACTACTCTAGCACAGATACGCAGTATTTT
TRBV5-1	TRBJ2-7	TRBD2	CASSAQTSGTYEQYF	TGCGCCAGCAGCGCACAGACTAGCGGGACCTACGAGCAGTACTTC
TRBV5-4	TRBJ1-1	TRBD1	CASSTYRSRGLNTEAFF	TGTGCCAGCAGCACATACCGGAGCAGGGGGCTGAACACTGAAGCTTTCTTT